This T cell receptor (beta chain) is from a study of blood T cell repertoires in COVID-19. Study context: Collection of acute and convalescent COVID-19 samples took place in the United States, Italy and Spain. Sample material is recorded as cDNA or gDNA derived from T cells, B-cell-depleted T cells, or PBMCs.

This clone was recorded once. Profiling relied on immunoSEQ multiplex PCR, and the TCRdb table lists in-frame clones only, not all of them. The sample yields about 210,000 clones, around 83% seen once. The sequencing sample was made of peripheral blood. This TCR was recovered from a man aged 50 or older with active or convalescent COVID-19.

CDR3 residues: CASKQAGAEQYF. The DNA of the CDR3 is TGTGCCAGCAAGCAAGCAGGGGCCGAGCAGTACTTC. The V and J genes are TRBV28 and TRBJ2-7; maybe TRBD1 (6 bases). The CDR3 contains 12 residues. CDR1 MDHEN and CDR2 SYDVKM come from the germline V gene. V lost 7 bases and J lost 6, with 13 bases in between.